This TCR beta chain was sequenced during a study of blood T cells in healthy people across ages. Germline assignment: CDR1 MRHNA and CDR2 SNTAGT. The CDR3 runs 15 residues. The V and J ends lost 2 bases and 6 bases, in that order; junction bases with no gene match: 9. Then a second PCR, running about 7 to 11 cycles, was carried out with a sample-barcoded 5' primer and a J-beta primer mix. TCRdb processed the 5' RACE reads anew with MiXCR; each CDR3 protein has one entry. The sample holds hundreds of thousands of distinct CDR3 sequences, around 41% seen once. Of note for this clonotype: Antigen: not known.

General observations from the study: Donors of long life had a larger count of naive CD4+ cells and greater diversity than aged donors.

This TCR came from an elderly man in good health. Material for sequencing was blood. V usage is TRBV6-4 and J usage is TRBJ1-2; 7 nucleotides match TRBD1. The CDR3 sequence: CASSDTPQGLDGYTF. The CDR3 DNA is TGTGCCAGCAGTGACACGCCACAGGGGTTGGATGGCTACACCTTC.